This T cell receptor beta chain originates from a study of blood T cell repertoires in COVID-19. Across the study: COVID-19 samples collected from the United States, Italy and Spain covered acute and convalescent phases. In each case, the material was cDNA or gDNA derived from T cells, B-cell-depleted T cells, or PBMCs.

CDR3 size: 14 residues. Trimming removed 5 bases from V and 10 bases from J; junction bases left unmatched: 6. The germline V gene has CDR1 SNHLY and CDR2 FYNNEI. Study processing details: The authors estimated nucleated cell counts from reference gene primer amplification. TCRdb's copy holds only in-frame clones and misses some; the assay was immunoSEQ multiplex PCR. The V and J calls and clone size are taken from that table; D and trimming were inferred from the DNA. The sample carries approximately 260,000 clones, more than 75% recorded once. The source material was peripheral blood. The clonotype originates from a woman aged 60 to 75 with active or convalescent COVID-19. This chain joins TRBV2 and TRBJ1-6; 9 bases match TRBD1. The CDR3 DNA reads TGTGCCAGCAGTCTCCGGGACAGGGAATCACCCCTCCACTTT. It encodes CASSLRDRESPLHF.